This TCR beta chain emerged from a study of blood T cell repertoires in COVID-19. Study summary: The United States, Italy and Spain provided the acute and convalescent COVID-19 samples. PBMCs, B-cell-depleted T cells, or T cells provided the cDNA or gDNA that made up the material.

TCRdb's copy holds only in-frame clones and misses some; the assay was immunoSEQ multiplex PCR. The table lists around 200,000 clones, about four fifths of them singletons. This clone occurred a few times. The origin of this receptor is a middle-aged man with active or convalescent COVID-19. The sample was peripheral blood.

In DNA form, the CDR3 reads TGTGCCAGCAGCTCCAGGACAGGGCTTAATTCACCCCTCCACTTT. It is translated as CASSSRTGLNSPLHF. The chain has TRBV11-3 and TRBJ1-6; TRBD1 matches 8 bases. V lost 4 bases to trimming and J lost 6 bases; unmatched junction nucleotides: 5. Germline CDR1 SGHNT, CDR2 YENEEA. The length of the CDR3 is 15 residues.